The clone carrying this T cell receptor beta chain was seen ten or more times. Its antigen is unknown. Germline V CDR1 and CDR2: SQVTM, ANQGSEA. The V end lost 6 bases, the J end lost 0 bases, and 8 bases lay between the germline ends. CDR3 length: 12 residues. This entry is derived from a study of T cell repertoires in cytomegalovirus infection. Study-wide context: Public TCR beta signatures provided an indication of both CMV infection and a matching HLA type.

TCRdb re-analysed the reads in MiXCR, keeping a single row per CDR3 protein. Of about 900,000 distinct CDR3 sequences detected, 31% appear once; the ten largest clones hold around an eighth. The chain links TRBV29-1 to TRBJ1-1, with D tentatively TRBD1 (5 bases). This material consisted of cultured CD8+ T cells from PBMCs, taken from culture after CMV antigen stimulation. The sequence was obtained from a human donor in good health (CMV status not recorded). Some clones in this sample may be carry-over from other donors' samples. DNA of the CDR3: TGCAGCGTCTCCAGGGTGAACACTGAAGCTTTCTTT. The encoded protein is CSVSRVNTEAFF.